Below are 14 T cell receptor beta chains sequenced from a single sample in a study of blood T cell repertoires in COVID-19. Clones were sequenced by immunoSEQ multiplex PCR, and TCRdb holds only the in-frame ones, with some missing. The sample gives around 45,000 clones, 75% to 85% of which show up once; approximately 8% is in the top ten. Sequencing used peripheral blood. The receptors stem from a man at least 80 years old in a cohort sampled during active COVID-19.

The CDR3 sequence: CASRGDRGYGYTF. CDR3 DNA: TGTGCCAGCAGGGGGGACAGGGGCTATGGCTACACCTTC. The chain links TRBV28 to TRBJ1-2; 10 positions agree with TRBD1. The germline CDR1 and CDR2 sequences are MDHEN and SYDVKM. V lost 6 bases, J lost 4 bases, and 2 bases stayed unmatched. This CDR3 region has 13 residues.

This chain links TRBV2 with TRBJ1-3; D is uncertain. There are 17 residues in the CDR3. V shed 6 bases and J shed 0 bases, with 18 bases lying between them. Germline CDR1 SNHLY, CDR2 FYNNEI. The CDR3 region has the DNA TGTGCCAGCAGCCGCAACGGGGTCAGAGCCTCTGGAAACACCATATATTTT. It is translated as CASSRNGVRASGNTIYF.

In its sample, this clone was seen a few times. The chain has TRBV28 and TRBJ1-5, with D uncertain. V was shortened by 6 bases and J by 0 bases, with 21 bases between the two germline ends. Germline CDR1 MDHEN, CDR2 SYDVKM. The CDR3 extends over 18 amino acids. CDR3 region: CASSPIEPQHYSNQPQHF. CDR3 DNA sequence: TGTGCCAGCAGCCCCATAGAGCCCCAACACTATAGCAATCAGCCCCAGCATTTT.

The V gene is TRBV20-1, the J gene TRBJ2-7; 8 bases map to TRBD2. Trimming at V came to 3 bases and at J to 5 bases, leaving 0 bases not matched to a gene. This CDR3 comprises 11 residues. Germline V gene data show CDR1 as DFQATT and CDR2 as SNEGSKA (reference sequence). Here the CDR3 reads CSASGRDEQYF. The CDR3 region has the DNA TGCAGTGCTAGCGGGAGGGACGAGCAGTACTTC.

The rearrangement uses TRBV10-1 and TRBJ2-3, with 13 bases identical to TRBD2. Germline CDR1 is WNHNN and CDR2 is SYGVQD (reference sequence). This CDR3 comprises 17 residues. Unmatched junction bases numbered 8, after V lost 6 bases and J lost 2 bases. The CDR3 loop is CASSEGLAGRLTDTQYF. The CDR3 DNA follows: TGCGCCAGCAGCGAGGGACTAGCGGGGCGACTCACAGATACGCAGTATTTT.

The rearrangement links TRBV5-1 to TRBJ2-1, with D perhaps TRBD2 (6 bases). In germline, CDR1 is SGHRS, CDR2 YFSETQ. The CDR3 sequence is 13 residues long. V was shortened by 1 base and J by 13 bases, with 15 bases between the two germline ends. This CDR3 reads CASSLWGRDFQFF. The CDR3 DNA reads TGCGCCAGCAGCTTGTGGGGAAGGGACTTCCAGTTCTTC.

Written as DNA, the CDR3 is TGTGCCAGCAGTTACGTCGGGACAGGGAGACATGAGCAGTTCTTC. This encodes CASSYVGTGRHEQFF. The rearrangement joins TRBV6-5 to TRBJ2-1; 9 bases are a match to TRBD1. The CDR3 runs to 15 residues. Germline trimming cut 2 bases from V and 8 bases from J; bases unmatched to any gene: 7. CDR1 is MNHEY and CDR2 is SVGAGI in the germline V gene.

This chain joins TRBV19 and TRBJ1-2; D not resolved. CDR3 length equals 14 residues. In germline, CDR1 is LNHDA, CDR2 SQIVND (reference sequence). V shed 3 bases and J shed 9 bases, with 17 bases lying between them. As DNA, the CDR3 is TGTGCCAGTAGTATGAGGAACGGCCTCTTGAGCTACACCTTC. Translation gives CASSMRNGLLSYTF.

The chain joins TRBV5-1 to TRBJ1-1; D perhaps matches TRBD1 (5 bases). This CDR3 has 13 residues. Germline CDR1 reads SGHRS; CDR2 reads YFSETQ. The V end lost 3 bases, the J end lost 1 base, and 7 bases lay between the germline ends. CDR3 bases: TGCGCCAGCAGCTATAGGGGGAACACTGAAGCTTTCTTT. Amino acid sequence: CASSYRGNTEAFF. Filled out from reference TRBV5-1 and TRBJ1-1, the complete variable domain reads KAGVTQTPRYLIKTRGQQVTLSCSPISGHRSVSWYQQTPGQGLQFLFEYFSETQRNKGNFPGRFSGRQFSNSRSEMNVSTLELGDSALYLCASSYRGNTEAFFGQGTRLTVV.

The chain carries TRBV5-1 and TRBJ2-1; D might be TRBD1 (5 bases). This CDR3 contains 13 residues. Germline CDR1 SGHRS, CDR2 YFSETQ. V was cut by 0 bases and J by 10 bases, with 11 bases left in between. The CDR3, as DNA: TGCGCCAGCAGCTTGGCCGACAGCCTAGAGCAGTTCTTC. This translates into CASSLADSLEQFF.

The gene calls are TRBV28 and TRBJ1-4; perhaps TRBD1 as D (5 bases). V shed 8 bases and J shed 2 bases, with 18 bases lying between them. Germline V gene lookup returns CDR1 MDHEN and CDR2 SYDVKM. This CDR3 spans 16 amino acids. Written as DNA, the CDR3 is TGTGCCAGCTCGCGCGCCGGAAGGGGTACTAATGAAAAACTGTTTTTT. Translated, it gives CASSRAGRGTNEKLFF.

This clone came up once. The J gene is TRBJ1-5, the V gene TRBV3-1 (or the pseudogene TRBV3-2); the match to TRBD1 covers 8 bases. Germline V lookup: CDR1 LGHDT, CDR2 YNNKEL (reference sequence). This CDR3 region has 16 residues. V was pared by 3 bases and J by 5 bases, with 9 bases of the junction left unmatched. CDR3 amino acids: CASSQARTGKDQPQHF. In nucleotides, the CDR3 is TGTGCCAGCAGCCAGGCCCGGACAGGGAAGGATCAGCCCCAGCATTTT.

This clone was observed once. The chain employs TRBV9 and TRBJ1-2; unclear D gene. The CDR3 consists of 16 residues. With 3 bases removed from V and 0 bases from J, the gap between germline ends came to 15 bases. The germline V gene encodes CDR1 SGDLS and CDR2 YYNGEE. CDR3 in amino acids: CASSGPRSGSNYGYTF. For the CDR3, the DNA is TGTGCCAGCAGCGGACCCCGCTCAGGATCTAACTATGGCTACACCTTC. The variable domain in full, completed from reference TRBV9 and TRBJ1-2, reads DSGVTQTPKHLITATGQRVTLRCSPRSGDLSVYWYQQSLDQGLQFLIQYYNGEERAKGNILERFSAQQFPDLHSELNLSSLELGDSALYFCASSGPRSGSNYGYTFGSGTRLTVV.

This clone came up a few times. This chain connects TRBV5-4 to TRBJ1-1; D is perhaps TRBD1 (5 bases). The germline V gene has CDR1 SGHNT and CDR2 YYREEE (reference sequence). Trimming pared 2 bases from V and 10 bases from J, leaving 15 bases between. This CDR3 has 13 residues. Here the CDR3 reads CASSFGGVRVAFF. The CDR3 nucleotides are TGTGCCAGCAGCTTTGGCGGGGTCAGGGTAGCTTTCTTT.